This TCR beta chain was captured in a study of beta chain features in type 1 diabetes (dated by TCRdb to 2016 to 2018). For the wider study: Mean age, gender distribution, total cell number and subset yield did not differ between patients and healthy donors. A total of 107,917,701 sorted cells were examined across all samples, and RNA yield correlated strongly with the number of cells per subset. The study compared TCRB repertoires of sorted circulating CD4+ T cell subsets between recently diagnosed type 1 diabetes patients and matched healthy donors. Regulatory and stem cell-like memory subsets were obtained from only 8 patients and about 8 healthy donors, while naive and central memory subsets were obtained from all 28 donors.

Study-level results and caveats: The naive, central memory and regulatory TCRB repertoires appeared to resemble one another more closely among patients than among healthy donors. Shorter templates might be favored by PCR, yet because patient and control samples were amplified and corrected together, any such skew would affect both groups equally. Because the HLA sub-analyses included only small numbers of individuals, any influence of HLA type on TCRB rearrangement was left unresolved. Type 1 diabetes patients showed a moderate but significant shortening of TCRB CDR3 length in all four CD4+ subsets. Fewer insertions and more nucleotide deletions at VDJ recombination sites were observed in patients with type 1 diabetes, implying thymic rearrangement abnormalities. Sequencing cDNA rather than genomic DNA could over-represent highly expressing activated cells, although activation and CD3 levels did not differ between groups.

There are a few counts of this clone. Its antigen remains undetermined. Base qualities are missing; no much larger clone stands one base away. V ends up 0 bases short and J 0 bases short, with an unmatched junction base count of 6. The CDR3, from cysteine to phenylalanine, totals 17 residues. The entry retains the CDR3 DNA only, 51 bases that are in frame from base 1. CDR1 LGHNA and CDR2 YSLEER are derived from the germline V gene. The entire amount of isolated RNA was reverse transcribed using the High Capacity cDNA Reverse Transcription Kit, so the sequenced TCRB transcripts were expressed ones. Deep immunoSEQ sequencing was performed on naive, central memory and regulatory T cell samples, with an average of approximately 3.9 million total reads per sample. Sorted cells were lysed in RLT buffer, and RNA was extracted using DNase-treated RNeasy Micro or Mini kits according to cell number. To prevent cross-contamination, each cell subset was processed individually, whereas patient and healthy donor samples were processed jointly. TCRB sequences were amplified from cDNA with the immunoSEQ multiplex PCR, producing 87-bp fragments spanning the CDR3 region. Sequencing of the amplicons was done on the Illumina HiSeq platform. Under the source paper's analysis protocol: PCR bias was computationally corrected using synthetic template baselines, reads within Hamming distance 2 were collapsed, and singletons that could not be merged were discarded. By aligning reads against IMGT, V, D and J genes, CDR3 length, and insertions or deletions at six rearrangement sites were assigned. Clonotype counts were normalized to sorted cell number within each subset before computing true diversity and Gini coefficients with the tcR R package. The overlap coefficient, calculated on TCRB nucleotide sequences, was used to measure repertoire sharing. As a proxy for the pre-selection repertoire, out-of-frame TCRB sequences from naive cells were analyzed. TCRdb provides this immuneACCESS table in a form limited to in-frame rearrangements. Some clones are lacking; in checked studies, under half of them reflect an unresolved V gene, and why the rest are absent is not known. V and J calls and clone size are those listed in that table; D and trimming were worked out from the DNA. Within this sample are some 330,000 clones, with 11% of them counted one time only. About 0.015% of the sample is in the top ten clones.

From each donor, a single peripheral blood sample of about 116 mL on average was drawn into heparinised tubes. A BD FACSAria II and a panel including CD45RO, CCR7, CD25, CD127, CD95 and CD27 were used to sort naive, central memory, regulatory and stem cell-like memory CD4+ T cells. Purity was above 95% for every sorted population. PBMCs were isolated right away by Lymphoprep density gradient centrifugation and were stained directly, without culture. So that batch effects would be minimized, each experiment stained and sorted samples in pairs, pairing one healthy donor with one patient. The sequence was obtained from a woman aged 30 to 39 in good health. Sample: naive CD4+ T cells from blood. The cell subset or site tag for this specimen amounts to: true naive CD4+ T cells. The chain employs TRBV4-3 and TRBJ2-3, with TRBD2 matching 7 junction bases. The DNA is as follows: TGCGCCAGCAGCCAAGACTATACTAGCGCAAGCACAGATACGCAGTATTTT. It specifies CASSQDYTSASTDTQYF.